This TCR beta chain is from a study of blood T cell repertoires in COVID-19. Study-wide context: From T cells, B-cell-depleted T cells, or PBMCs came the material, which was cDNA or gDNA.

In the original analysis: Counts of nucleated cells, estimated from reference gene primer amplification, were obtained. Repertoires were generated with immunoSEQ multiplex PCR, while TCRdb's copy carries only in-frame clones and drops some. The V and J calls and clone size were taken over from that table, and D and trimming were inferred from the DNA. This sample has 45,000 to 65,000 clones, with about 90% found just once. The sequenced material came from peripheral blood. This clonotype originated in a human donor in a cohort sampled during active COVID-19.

The CDR3 nucleotides read TGTGCCAGCAGCCAAGTTAGCGGGGTAACTTACAATGAGCAGTTCTTC. It yields the protein CASSQVSGVTYNEQFF. The chain has TRBV3-1 (or the pseudogene TRBV3-2) and TRBJ2-1, with 8 bases matching TRBD2. With 1 base clipped from V and 4 bases from J, the junction kept 6 bases outside the gene matches. The CDR3 is 16 residues long. Germline loops: CDR1 LGHDT, CDR2 YNNKEL (reference sequence).